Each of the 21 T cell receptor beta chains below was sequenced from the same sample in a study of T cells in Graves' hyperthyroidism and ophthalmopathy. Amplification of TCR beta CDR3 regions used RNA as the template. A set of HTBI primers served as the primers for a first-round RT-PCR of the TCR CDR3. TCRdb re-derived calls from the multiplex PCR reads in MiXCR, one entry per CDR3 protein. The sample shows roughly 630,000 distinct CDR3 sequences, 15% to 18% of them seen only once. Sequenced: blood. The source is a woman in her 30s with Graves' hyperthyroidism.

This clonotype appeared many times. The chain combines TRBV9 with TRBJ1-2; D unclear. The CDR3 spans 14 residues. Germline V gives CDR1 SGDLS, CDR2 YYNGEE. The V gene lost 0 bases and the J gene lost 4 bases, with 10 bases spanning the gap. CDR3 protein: CASSVGPVIYGYTF. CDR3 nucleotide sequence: TGTGCCAGCAGCGTAGGCCCAGTAATCTATGGCTACACCTTC.

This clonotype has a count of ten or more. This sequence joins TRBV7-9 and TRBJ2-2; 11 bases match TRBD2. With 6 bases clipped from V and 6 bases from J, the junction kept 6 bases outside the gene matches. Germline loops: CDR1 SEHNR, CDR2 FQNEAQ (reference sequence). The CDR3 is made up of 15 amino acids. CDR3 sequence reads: CASSSTLAGAGELFF. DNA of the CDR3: TGTGCCAGCAGTTCAACACTAGCGGGAGCCGGGGAGCTGTTTTTT.

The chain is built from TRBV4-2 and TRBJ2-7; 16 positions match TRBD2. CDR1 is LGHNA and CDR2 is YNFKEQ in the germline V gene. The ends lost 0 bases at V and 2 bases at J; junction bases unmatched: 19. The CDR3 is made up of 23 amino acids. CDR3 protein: CASSQDPYVTGLAGGPSPYEQYF. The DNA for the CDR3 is TGTGCCAGCAGCCAAGACCCTTACGTCACGGGACTAGCGGGAGGGCCGTCCCCCTACGAGCAGTACTTC.

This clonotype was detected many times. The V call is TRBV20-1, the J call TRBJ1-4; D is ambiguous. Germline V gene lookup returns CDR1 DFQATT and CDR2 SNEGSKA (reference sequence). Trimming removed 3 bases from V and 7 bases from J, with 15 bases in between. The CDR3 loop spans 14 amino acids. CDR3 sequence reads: CSASKEGAGEKLFF. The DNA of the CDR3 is TGCAGTGCTAGCAAAGAGGGCGCGGGTGAAAAACTGTTTTTT.

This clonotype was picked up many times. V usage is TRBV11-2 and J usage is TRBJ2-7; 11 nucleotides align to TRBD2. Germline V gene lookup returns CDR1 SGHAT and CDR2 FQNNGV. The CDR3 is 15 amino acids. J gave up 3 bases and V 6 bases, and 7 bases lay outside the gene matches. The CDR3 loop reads CASSSRGLAVYEQYF. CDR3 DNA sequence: TGTGCCAGCAGTTCCAGGGGACTAGCGGTCTACGAGCAGTACTTC.

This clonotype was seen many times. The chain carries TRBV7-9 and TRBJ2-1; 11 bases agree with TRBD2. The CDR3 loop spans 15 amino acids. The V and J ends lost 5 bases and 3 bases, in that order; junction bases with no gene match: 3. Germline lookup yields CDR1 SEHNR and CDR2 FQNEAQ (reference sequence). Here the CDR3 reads CASSGTSGSYNEQFF. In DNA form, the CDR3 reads TGTGCCAGCAGCGGAACTAGCGGGAGCTACAATGAGCAGTTCTTC.

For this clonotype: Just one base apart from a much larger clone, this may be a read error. In DNA form, the CDR3 reads TGTGCCAACAGCGTTGGACAGAACACCGGGGAGCTGTTTTTT. Encoded protein: CANSVGQNTGELFF. The chain has TRBV9 and TRBJ2-2; D perhaps matches TRBD1 (5 bases). Germline V lookup: CDR1 SGDLS, CDR2 YYNGEE. The CDR3 has 14 residues.

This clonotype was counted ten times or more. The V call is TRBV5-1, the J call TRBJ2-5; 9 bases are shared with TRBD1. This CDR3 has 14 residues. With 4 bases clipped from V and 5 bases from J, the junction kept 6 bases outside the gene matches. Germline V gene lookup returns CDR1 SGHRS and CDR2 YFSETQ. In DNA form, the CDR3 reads TGCGCCAGCAGCACAAGGGACAGGGAGGAGACCCAGTACTTC. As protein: CASSTRDREETQYF.

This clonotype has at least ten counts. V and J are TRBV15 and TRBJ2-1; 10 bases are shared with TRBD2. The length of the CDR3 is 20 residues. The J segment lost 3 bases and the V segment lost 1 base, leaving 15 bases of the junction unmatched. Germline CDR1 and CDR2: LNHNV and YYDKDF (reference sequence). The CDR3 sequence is CATSRGGKGASGSLYNEQFF. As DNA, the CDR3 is TGTGCCACCAGCAGAGGGGGGAAGGGGGCTAGCGGGAGCCTCTACAATGAGCAGTTCTTC.

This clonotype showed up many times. CDR3 in amino acids: CASSRGLAANTGELFF. CDR3 DNA: TGTGCCAGCAGCAGAGGACTAGCGGCGAACACCGGGGAGCTGTTTTTT. V gene TRBV7-6 combines with J gene TRBJ2-2; 10 bases map to TRBD2. The trim removed 5 bases at V and 0 bases at J, leaving 3 bases unmatched. Germline values: CDR1 SGHVS, CDR2 FNYEAQ. There are 16 residues in the CDR3. Variable domain in full (rest from reference TRBV7-6 and TRBJ2-2): GAGVSQSPRYKVTKRGQDVALRCDPISGHVSLYWYRQALGQGPEFLTYFNYEAQQDKSGLPNDRFSAERPEGSISTLTIQRTEQRDSAMYRCASSRGLAANTGELFFGEGSRLTVL.

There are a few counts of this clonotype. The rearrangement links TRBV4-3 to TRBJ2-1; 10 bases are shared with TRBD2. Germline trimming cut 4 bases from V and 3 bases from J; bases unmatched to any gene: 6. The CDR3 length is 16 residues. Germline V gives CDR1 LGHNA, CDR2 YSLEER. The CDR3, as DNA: TGCGCCAGCAGCCCCCAAAGCGGGAGGGGCTACAATGAGCAGTTCTTC. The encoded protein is CASSPQSGRGYNEQFF.

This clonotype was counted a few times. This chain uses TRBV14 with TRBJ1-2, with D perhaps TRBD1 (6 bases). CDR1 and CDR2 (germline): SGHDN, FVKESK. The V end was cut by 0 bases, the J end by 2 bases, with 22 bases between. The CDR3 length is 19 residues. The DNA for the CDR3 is TGTGCCAGCAGCCAAGATAGGGGGAGACCTTCTCAAGCAAACTATGGCTACACCTTC. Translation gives CASSQDRGRPSQANYGYTF.

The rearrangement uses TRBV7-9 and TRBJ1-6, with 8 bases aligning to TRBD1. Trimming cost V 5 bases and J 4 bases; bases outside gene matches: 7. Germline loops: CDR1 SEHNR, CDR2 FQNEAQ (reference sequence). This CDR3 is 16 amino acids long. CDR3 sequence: CASSQDRGWYNSPLHF. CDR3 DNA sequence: TGTGCCAGCAGCCAAGACAGGGGCTGGTATAATTCACCCCTCCACTTT.

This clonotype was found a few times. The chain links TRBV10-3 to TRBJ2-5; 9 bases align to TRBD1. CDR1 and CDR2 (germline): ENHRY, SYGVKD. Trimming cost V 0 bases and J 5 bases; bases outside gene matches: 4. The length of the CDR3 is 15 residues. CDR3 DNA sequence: TGTGCCATCAGTGAGTCACAGGGGGCAGGGGAGACCCAGTACTTC. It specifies CAISESQGAGETQYF.

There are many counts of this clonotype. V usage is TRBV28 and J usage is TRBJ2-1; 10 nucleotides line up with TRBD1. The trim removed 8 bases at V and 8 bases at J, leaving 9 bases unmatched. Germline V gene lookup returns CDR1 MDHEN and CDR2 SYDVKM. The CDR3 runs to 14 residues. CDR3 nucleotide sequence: TGTGCCAGCGGAACCGGGACAGGGGACGATGAGCAGTTCTTC. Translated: CASGTGTGDDEQFF.

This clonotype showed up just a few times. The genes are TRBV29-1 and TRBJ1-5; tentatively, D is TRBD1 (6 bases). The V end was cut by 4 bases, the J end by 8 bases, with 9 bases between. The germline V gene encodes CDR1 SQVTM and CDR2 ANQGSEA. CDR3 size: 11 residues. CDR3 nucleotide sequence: TGCAGCGTTGTGGGGGCGAAGCCCCAGCATTTT. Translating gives CSVVGAKPQHF.

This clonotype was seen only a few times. CDR3 in DNA: TGTGCCAGCAGCGTAGACGGACTAGCCTACGAGCAGTACTTC. Amino acid sequence: CASSVDGLAYEQYF. J is TRBJ2-7 and V is TRBV9, with 7 nucleotides matching TRBD2. CDR3 length: 14 residues. The V gene's germline CDR1 is SGDLS and CDR2 YYNGEE. V lost 0 bases and J lost 2; bases outside the gene matches: 2. Full variable domain (missing parts from reference TRBV9 and TRBJ2-7): DSGVTQTPKHLITATGQRVTLRCSPRSGDLSVYWYQQSLDQGLQFLIQYYNGEERAKGNILERFSAQQFPDLHSELNLSSLELGDSALYFCASSVDGLAYEQYFGPGTRLTVT.

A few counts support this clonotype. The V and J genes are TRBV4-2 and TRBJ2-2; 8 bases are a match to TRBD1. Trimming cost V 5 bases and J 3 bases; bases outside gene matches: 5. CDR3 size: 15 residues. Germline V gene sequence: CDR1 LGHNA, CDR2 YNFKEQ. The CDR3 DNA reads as TGTGCCAGCAGCGAGGGACAGGTGGACACCGGGGAGCTGTTTTTT. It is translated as CASSEGQVDTGELFF.

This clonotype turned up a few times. The CDR3 is CSADFKGQLNYGYTF. CDR3 coding DNA: TGCAGTGCCGATTTTAAGGGTCAGTTAAACTATGGCTACACCTTC. The chain joins TRBV20-1 to TRBJ1-2; D unclear. The CDR3 covers 15 residues. CDR1 is DFQATT and CDR2 is SNEGSKA in the germline V gene (reference sequence). Trimming removed 6 bases from V and 2 bases from J, with 19 bases in between.

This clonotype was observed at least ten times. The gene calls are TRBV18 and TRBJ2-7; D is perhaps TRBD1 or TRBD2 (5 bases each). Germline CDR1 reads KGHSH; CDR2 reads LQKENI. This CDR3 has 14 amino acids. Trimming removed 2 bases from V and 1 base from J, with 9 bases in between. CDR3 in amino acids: CASSPGTTSYEQYF. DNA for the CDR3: TGTGCCAGCTCACCAGGGACGACGTCCTACGAGCAGTACTTC.

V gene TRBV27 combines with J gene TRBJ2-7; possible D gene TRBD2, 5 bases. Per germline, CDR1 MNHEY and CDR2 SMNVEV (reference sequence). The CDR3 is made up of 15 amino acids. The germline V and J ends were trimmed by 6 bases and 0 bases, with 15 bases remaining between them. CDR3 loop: CASRSPSGSSYEQYF. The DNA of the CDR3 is TGTGCCAGCAGGTCCCCCAGCGGCAGCTCCTACGAGCAGTACTTC.